This T cell receptor (beta chain) is from a study of shared clonotypes between healthy human individuals. Positively selected for CCR7, the CD45RO-negative cells used as naive CD8 cells excluded terminally differentiated effector memory CD45RA+ cells. Worth noting for this clone: Its specificity is unknown.

Profiled with immunoSEQ multiplex PCR; TCRdb holds only in-frame clones, not every one. In the table there are around 600,000 clones, nearly 98% of which are singletons. Overall study findings and caveats: The rarefaction results pointed to incomplete sorted-subset sequencing despite large depth. Unshared clonotypes carried lower generation probabilities than those common to all four donors.

The sequencing sample was made of naive CD8+ T cells sorted from blood. The clonotype was recovered from a man aged 30-40 years in good health.

The CDR3 here is CASSYYGQGGNEQFF. CDR3 in DNA: TGTGCCAGCAGCTATTATGGACAGGGGGGAAATGAGCAGTTCTTC. The chain recombines TRBV11-3 with TRBJ2-1; 10 nucleotides match TRBD1. This CDR3 has 15 amino acids. Trimming cost V 4 bases and J 7 bases; bases outside gene matches: 7. Germline V gene data show CDR1 as SGHNT and CDR2 as YENEEA.